Listed below are T cell receptor beta chains from one sample, sequenced in a study of cytomegalovirus exposure and HLA in healthy donors. Libraries were prepared by immunoSEQ multiplex PCR; TCRdb keeps only in-frame clonotypes and omits some of them. The table includes 110,000 to 150,000 clones, approximately 80% detected once. The sequenced sample consisted of PBMCs. The receptors were sampled from a male donor in good health and CMV-seronegative. The CDR3 runs from the conserved cysteine through the conserved F or W. Fields, in order: D gene, CDR3 length, J gene, V gene, clone size, CDR3 DNA, CDR3 protein. D genes are given only for firm matches. Not every row has a clone size; where given, it reads once, few, many or a size class.

TRBD1 | 15 | TRBJ2-3 | TRBV4-3 | few | TGCGCCAGCAGCCAAGAACTCCTAACAGGGGGACCGCAGTATTTT | CASSQELLTGGPQYF
TRBD1 | 12 | TRBJ2-1 | TRBV29-1 | NA | TGCAGCGTTGGTCAGACAGGGGTTCAGCAGTTCTTC | CSVGQTGVQQFF
TRBD1 | 15 | TRBJ2-2 | TRBV2 | once | TGTGCCAGCAGGTTGACAGGGTTACGCACCGGGGAGCTGTTTTTT | CASRLTGLRTGELFF
NA | 14 | TRBJ1-2 | TRBV4-3 | NA | TGCGCCAGCAGCCAGGTCACAGGGACCTATGGCTACACCTTC | CASSQVTGTYGYTF
NA | 14 | TRBJ2-2 | TRBV19 | NA | TGTGCCAGTAGTAATAGGGGTAGCACCGGGGAGCTGTTTTTT | CASSNRGSTGELFF
NA | 16 | TRBJ1-5 | TRBV6-6 | NA | TGTGCCAGCAGTTACTCCGCGACAGTTAGCAATCAGCCCCAGCATTTT | CASSYSATVSNQPQHF
NA | 11 | TRBJ1-6 | TRBV11-2 | NA | TGTGCCAGCTCGGGGTCGGGACCCCTCCACTTT | CASSGSGPLHF
NA | 12 | TRBJ2-1 | TRBV28 | NA | TGTGCCAGCAGTTTACCGTTCAGGGGACAGTTCTTC | CASSLPFRGQFF
NA | 13 | TRBJ1-1 | TRBV28 | NA | TGTGCCAGCAACTCGGGCTCTCCCGAGGGAGCTTTCTTT | CASNSGSPEGAFF
TRBD1 | 15 | TRBJ1-1 | TRBV4-3 | NA | TGCGCCAGCAGCCAGCAGGGGGCTAGGAACACTGAAGCTTTCTTT | CASSQQGARNTEAFF
NA | 13 | TRBJ1-1 | TRBV5-6 | NA | TGTGCCAGCAGCAGAGGTTTCGCGGCAGAAGCTTTCTTT | CASSRGFAAEAFF
NA | 12 | TRBJ2-4 | TRBV7-3 | NA | TGTGCCAGCAGCTCCCCCGGCGGATTTCAGTACTTC | CASSSPGGFQYF
NA | 16 | TRBJ2-5 | TRBV7-3 | few | TGTGCCAGCAGCTTAACCGGTCAGCGGTTCCAAGAGACCCAGTACTTC | CASSLTGQRFQETQYF
NA | 13 | TRBJ1-1 | TRBV10-3 | NA | TGTGCCATCAATCAGGCTTCAAACACTGAAGCTTTCTTT | CAINQASNTEAFF
NA | 13 | TRBJ1-1 | TRBV5-6 | few | TGTGCCAGCAGCTTGGGCGACAGCTTGATCGCTTTCTTT | CASSLGDSLIAFF
TRBD1 | 13 | TRBJ1-5 | TRBV28 | NA | TGTGCCAGCGGACAGGACCGAAATCAGCCCCAGCATTTT | CASGQDRNQPQHF
NA | 15 | TRBJ1-2 | TRBV14 | NA | TGTGCCAGCAGCCAAGGAGGGCGGATTAACTATGGCTACACCTTC | CASSQGGRINYGYTF
NA | 13 | TRBJ1-1 | TRBV10-3 | once | TGTGCCATCAAGGAAAGGGGGAACACTGAAGCTTTCTTT | CAIKERGNTEAFF
NA | 14 | TRBJ1-4 | TRBV10-1 | few | TGCGCCAGTTACTTCGACAGGCCCAATGAAAAACTGTTTTTT | CASYFDRPNEKLFF
NA | 21 | TRBJ1-3 | TRBV4-1 | once | TGCGCCAGCAGCCTCAGATTCCTCTCTTGGCCCGGGGTGGGCTCTGGAAACACCATATATTTT | CASSLRFLSWPGVGSGNTIYF
TRBD2 | 17 | TRBJ2-1 | TRBV10-2 | NA | TGCGCCAGCGTGGGGTTAGCGGGGGGCTACTCCTACAATGAGCAGTTCTTC | CASVGLAGGYSYNEQFF
NA | 14 | TRBJ1-2 | TRBV2 | NA | TGTGCCAGCAGTGAACCCGACAGGCTGTATGGCTACACCTTC | CASSEPDRLYGYTF
NA | 13 | TRBJ2-2 | TRBV5-6 | few | TGTGCCAGCAGTAGTGAATTAACCGGGGAGCTGTTTTTT | CASSSELTGELFF
TRBD2 | 16 | TRBJ2-1 | TRBV5-6 | NA | TGTGCCAGCAGCTTGGCCGGGAGTTGGACTAGCGAAGAGCAGTTCTTC | CASSLAGSWTSEEQFF
NA | 18 | TRBJ2-5 | TRBV11-2 | few | TGTGCCAGCAGCCATCCAGCGCGGGGATGGAGCTCCAGAGAGACCCAGTACTTC | CASSHPARGWSSRETQYF